The source of this T cell receptor beta chain is a study of blood T cell repertoires in COVID-19. Study-level information: The study drew acute and convalescent COVID-19 samples from the United States, Italy and Spain. Sample material is recorded as cDNA or gDNA derived from T cells, B-cell-depleted T cells, or PBMCs.

The V end lost 6 bases, the J end lost 6 bases, and 12 bases lay between the germline ends. Germline-derived CDR1 and CDR2 are MNHEY and SVGAGI. The CDR3 spans 12 residues. In the source study's methods: Using reference gene primer amplification, nucleated cell counts were estimated. TCRdb keeps only in-frame clones here, not all; method: immunoSEQ multiplex PCR. V, J and clone size are taken as reported in that table, and D and trimming were inferred from the DNA itself. The table has roughly 39,000 clones, about 88% seen once. The chain combines TRBV6-5 with TRBJ2-7, with D maybe TRBD1 (6 bases). This TCR derives from a man aged 50-59 years in a cohort sampled during active COVID-19. The sample was peripheral blood. The CDR3 coding sequence is TGTGCCAGCAGCACCGGGACACCCGAGCAGTACGTC. Protein product: CASSTGTPEQYV.